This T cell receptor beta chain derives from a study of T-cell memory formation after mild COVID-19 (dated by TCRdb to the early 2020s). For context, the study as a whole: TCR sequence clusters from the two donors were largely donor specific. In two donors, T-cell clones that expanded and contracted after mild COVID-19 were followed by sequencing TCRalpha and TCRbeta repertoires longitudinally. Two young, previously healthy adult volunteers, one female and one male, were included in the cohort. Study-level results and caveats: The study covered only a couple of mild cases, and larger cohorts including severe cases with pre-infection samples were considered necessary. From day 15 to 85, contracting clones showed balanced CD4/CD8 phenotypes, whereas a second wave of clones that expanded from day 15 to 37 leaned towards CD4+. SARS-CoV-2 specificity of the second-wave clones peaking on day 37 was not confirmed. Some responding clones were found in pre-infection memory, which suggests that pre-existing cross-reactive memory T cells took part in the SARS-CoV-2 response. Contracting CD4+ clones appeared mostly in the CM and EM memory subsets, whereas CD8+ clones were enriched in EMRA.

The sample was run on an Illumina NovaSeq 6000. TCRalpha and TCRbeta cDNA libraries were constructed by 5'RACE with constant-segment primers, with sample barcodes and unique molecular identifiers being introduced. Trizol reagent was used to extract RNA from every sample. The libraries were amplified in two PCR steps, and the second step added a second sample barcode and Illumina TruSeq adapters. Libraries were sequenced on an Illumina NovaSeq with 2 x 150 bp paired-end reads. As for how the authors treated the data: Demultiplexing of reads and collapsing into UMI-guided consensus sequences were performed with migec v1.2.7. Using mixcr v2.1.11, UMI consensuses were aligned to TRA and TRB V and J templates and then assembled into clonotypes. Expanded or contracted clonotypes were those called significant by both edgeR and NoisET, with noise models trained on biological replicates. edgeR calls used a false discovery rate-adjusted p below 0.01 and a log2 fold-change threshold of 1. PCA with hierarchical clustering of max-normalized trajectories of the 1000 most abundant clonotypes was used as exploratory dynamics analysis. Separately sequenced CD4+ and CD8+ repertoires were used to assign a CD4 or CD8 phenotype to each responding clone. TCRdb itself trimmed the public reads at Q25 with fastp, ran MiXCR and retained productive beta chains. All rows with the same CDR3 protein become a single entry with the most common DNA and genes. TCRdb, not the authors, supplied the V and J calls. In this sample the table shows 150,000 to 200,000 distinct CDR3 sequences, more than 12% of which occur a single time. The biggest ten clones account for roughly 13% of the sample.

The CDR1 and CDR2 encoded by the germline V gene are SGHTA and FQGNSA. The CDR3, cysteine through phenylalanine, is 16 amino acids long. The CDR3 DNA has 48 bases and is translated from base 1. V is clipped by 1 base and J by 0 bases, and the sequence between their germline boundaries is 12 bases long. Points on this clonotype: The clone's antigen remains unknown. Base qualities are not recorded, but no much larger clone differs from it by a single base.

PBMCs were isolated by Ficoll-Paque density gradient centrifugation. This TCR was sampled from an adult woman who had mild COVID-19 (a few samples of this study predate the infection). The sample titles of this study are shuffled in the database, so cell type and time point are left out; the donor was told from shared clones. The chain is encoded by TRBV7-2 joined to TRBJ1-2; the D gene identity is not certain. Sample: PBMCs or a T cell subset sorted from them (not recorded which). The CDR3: CASSLDQSTPNYGYTF. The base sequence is TGTGCCAGCAGCTTAGACCAGTCGACCCCTAACTATGGCTACACCTTC.